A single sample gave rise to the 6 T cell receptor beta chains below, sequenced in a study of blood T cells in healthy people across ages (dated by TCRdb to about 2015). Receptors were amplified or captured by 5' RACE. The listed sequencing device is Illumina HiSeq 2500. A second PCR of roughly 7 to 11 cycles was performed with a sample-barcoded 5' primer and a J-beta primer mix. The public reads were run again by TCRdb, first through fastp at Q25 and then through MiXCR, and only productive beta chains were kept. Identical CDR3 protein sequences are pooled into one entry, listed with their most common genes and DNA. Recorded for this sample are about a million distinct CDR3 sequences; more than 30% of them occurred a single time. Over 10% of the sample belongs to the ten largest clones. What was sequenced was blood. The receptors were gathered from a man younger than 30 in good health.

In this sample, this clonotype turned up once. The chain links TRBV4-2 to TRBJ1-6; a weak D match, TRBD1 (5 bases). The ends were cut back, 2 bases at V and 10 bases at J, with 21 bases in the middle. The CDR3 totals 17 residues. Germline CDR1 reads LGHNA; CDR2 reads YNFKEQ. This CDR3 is CASSQSFQGRAESPLHF. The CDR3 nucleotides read TGTGCCAGCAGCCAAAGTTTCCAGGGACGGGCGGAATCACCCCTCCACTTT.

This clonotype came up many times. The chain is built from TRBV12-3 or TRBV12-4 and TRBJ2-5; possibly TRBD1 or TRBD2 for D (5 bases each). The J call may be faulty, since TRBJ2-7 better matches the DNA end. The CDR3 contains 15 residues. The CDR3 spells CASSRGRSTQYEQYF. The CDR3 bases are TGTGCCAGCAGTCGGGGACGATCTACCCAATACGAGCAGTACTTC.

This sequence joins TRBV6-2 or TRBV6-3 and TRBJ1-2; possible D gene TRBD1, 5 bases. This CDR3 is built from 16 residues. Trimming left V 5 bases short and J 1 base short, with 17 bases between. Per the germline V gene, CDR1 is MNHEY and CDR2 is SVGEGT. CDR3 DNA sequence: TGTGCCAGCAGTCGGCCCCAAACCGGGGGTAACTATGGCTACACCTTC. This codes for CASSRPQTGGNYGYTF.

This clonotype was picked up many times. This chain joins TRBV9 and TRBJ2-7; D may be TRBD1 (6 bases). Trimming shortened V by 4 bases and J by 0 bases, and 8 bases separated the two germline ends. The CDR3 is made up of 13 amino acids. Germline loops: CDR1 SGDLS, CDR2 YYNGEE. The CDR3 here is CASSPGVSYEQYF. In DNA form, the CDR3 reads TGTGCCAGCAGCCCAGGGGTCTCCTACGAGCAGTACTTC.

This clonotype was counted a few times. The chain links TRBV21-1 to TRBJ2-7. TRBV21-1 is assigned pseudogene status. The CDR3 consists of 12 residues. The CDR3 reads CANHHQQYEQYF. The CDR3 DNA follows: TGTGCCAACCACCATCAACAGTACGAGCAGTACTTC.

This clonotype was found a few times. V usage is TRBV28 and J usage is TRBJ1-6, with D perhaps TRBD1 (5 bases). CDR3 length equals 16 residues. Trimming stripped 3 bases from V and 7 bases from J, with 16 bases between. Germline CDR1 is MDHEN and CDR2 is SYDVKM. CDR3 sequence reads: CASSFSEQRQNSPLHF. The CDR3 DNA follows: TGTGCCAGCAGTTTTTCAGAACAGAGACAGAATTCACCCCTCCACTTT.